Included here is one T cell receptor (beta chain) sequence, with context. Naive CD8 populations comprised CD45RO-negative cells positively selected for CCR7, excluding terminally differentiated effector memory CD45RA+ cells. Healthy adults negative for HIV, lacking recent acute infections or vaccinations, served as donors. These data are taken from a study of shared clonotypes between healthy human individuals. Deep-level running was used for the assay. The input for sorted-subset replicate PCRs was 200 to 250 ng DNA, tens of thousands of T cell genomes. Assay used: immunoSEQ multiplex PCR; TCRdb lists only in-frame clones, some missing. The sample contains about 2.1 million clones, more than 85% of which appear only once. V dropped 5 bases and J dropped 3 bases, with 14 bases sitting between them. Germline V gene sequence: CDR1 MNHNY, CDR2 SVGAGI (reference sequence). There are 15 residues in the CDR3.

Sequencing was carried out using naive CD8+ T cells from PBMCs. This TCR was sampled from a man younger than 35 in good health. Some clones in this sample may be carry-over from other donors' samples. The rearrangement uses TRBV6-6 and TRBJ2-1; the D is unclear. CDR3 coding DNA: TGTGCCAGCAGTCTCGATCGGGCCCGCTACAATGAGCAGTTCTTC. Its protein product is CASSLDRARYNEQFF.